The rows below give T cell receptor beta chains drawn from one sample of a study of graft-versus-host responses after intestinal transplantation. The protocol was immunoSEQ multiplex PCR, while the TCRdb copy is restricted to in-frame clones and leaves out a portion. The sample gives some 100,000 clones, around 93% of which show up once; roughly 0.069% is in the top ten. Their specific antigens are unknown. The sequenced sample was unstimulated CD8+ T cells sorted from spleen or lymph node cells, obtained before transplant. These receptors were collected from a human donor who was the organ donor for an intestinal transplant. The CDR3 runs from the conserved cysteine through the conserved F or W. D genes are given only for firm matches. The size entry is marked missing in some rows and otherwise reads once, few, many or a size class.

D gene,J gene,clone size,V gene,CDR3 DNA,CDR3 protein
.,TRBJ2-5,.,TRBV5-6,TGTGCCAGCAGCTTGGATAGAGAAGAGACCCAGTACTTC,CASSLDREETQYF
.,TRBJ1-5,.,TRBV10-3,TGTGCCATCAGTGAGTCTTCAGGGGGCAATCAGCCCCAGCATTTT,CAISESSGGNQPQHF
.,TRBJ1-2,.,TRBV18,TGTGCCAGCTCACCAGTTTTGAGGTCATCTAACTATGGCTACACCTTC,CASSPVLRSSNYGYTF
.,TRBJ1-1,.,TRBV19,TGTGCCAGTAGTCCCATGCGGGGGCTCACTGAAGCTTTCTTT,CASSPMRGLTEAFF
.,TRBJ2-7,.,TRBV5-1,TGCGCCAGCAGCTTAAGACAGCCTTCCTACGAGCAGTACTTC,CASSLRQPSYEQYF
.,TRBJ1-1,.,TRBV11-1,TGTGCCAGCAGCTGGGGGGGGAAAGCTTTCTTT,CASSWGGKAFF
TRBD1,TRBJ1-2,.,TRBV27,TGTGCCAGCAGGTCCCTTACAGGGGAGTCCAACACGGGGAATTACTATGGCTACACCTTC,CASRSLTGESNTGNYYGYTF
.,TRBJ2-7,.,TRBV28,TGTGCCAGGGGAACAGGATGTTATGAGCAGTACTTC,CARGTGCYEQYF
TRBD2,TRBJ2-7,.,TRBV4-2,TGTGCCAGCAGGTGGAGCGGGAGCGACGAGCAGTACTTC,CASRWSGSDEQYF
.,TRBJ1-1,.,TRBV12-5,TGTGCTAGTGGTTTGGTTCAGGGGTTTCGGGGCACTGAAGCTTTCTTT,CASGLVQGFRGTEAFF
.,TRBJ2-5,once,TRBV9,TGTGCCAGCAGCGTAGATACAGGGCTAGAGACCCAGTACTTC,CASSVDTGLETQYF
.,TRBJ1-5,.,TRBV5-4,TGTGCCAGCAGCATGAAGAGGTCTCGGGACATGGGCAATCAGCCCCAGCATTTT,CASSMKRSRDMGNQPQHF
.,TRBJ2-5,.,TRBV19,TGTGCCAGTAGTAGCCGAGAAGAGACCCAGTACTTC,CASSSREETQYF
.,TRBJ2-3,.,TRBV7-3,TGTGCCAGCAGCTCCGCGGGGGCGTGGGCAGATACGCAGTATTTT,CASSSAGAWADTQYF
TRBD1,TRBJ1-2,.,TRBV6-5,TGTGCCAGCAGCTGGACAGGGACGCACCATGGCTACACCTTC,CASSWTGTHHGYTF
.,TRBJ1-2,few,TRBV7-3,TGTGCCAGCAGCGAGGATCCGAACTATGGCTACACCTTC,CASSEDPNYGYTF
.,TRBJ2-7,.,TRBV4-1,TGCGCCAGCAGCCAAGAGGGGGGACCCGACTACGAGCAGTACTTC,CASSQEGGPDYEQYF
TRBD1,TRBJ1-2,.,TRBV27,TGTGCCAGCAGGGCCGGGACAGGGTTAAACTATGGCTACACCTTC,CASRAGTGLNYGYTF
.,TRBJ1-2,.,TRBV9,TGTGCCAGCAGCGTAGCTTCGAACAGGGATAGAGAGTATGGCTACACCTTC,CASSVASNRDREYGYTF
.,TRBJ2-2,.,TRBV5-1,TGCGCCAGCAGCTTGGCCCCGGTCGGGGAGCTGTTTTTT,CASSLAPVGELFF